This T cell receptor beta chain is drawn from a study of T cell responses to AZD1222 COVID-19 vaccine. This CDR3 region has 13 residues. Germline values: CDR1 MDHEN, CDR2 SYDVKM. The ends were cut back, 2 bases at V and 6 bases at J, with 8 bases in the middle. TCRdb's copy holds only in-frame clones and misses some; the assay was immunoSEQ multiplex PCR. This sample has about 140,000 clones, with around 94% found just once. The source of this sequence is an adult who had recovered from COVID-19. This chain joins TRBV28 and TRBJ1-5; possible D gene TRBD1, 5 bases. Specimen: peripheral blood, collected after recovery from COVID-19. In DNA form, the CDR3 reads TGTGCCAGCAGTTTACAGGGTAGTCAGCCCCAGCATTTT. Amino acid sequence: CASSLQGSQPQHF.